The 11 T cell receptor beta chains below come from one sample, sequenced in a study of blood T cell repertoires in COVID-19. The data were produced by immunoSEQ multiplex PCR, yet TCRdb's version contains in-frame clones alone and is incomplete. The repertoire has about 250,000 clones, under 90% of them found once; the top ten carry over 1.5%. The sequenced sample was PBMCs or T cells enriched from blood (not recorded which). Receptors originate from a man aged 40-50 years who had recovered from COVID-19.

V is TRBV6-2 or TRBV6-3 and J is TRBJ1-2; D gene unclear. The CDR3 length is 17 residues. Trimming took 0 bases from V and 0 from J, leaving 14 bases between them. The germline gives CDR1 MNHEY, CDR2 SVGEGT. Here the CDR3 reads CASSYSMSGGSNYGYTF. The CDR3, as DNA: TGTGCCAGCAGTTACTCGATGTCAGGTGGATCTAACTATGGCTACACCTTC.

V gene TRBV2 combines with J gene TRBJ1-6; tentatively, D is TRBD1 (6 bases). Per the germline V gene, CDR1 is SNHLY and CDR2 is FYNNEI. This CDR3 contains 12 residues. The V end was cut by 6 bases, the J end by 17 bases, with 17 bases between. CDR3 in DNA: TGTGCCAGCAGCCCCGGGACACGGATAGTCCACTTT. Its translation is CASSPGTRIVHF.

The chain employs TRBV7-6 and TRBJ2-7; weak D call: TRBD2 (5 bases). Trimming stripped 1 base from V and 2 bases from J, with 9 bases between. Germline lookup yields CDR1 SGHVS and CDR2 FNYEAQ. The CDR3 covers 14 residues. CDR3 bases: TGTGCCAGCAGCTTAGGGACTGGAACCTACGAGCAGTACTTC. This translates into CASSLGTGTYEQYF.

This clone was counted between two and nine times. The chain is built from TRBV28 and TRBJ2-3; 7 positions match TRBD1. CDR1 is MDHEN, CDR2 SYDVKM, per germline. The junction had 4 bases not matched to a gene; V was cut back by 5 bases and J by 2 bases. This CDR3 region has 14 residues. The CDR3: CASSPGQFTDTQYF. The CDR3 DNA follows: TGTGCCAGCAGTCCGGGACAGTTCACAGATACGCAGTATTTT.

CDR3 nucleotides: TGTGCCAGCAGCGGGACAGCAGACTCCACAGATACGCAGTATTTT. As protein: CASSGTADSTDTQYF. This sequence joins TRBV11-3 and TRBJ2-3; 7 bases align to TRBD1. The CDR3 extends over 15 amino acids. The trim removed 5 bases at V and 2 bases at J, leaving 7 bases unmatched. Germline CDR1 SGHNT, CDR2 YENEEA.

The V call is TRBV2, the J call TRBJ1-5; D not certain. Trimming left V 6 bases short and J 4 bases short, with 10 bases between. This CDR3 spans 13 amino acids. From germline, CDR1 is SNHLY and CDR2 FYNNEI. CDR3: CASRVDINQPQHF. The CDR3 DNA reads as TGTGCCAGCAGGGTTGACATTAATCAGCCCCAGCATTTT.

The chain joins TRBV4-2 to TRBJ1-4; no reliable D call. The CDR3 runs to 16 residues. Germline CDR1 reads LGHNA; CDR2 reads YNFKEQ. Trimming left V 0 bases short and J 8 bases short, with 16 bases between. For the CDR3, the DNA is TGTGCCAGCAGCCAAGATCTAACGGGGTTGAGCGAAAAACTGTTTTTT. Translation: CASSQDLTGLSEKLFF.

The chain carries TRBV7-3 and TRBJ1-2, with TRBD1 matching over 8 bases. This CDR3 is built from 14 residues. V lost 2 bases to trimming and J lost 5 bases; unmatched junction nucleotides: 4. The germline CDR1 and CDR2 sequences are SGHTA and FQGTGA. The CDR3 nucleotides are TGTGCCAGCAGCTTAGACACAGGGGGATATGGCTACACCTTC. Translated, it gives CASSLDTGGYGYTF.

The chain couples TRBV29-1 to TRBJ1-5; TRBD1 aligns across 7 bases. With V trimmed by 7 bases and J by 6 bases, 9 bases remained unmatched. The germline gives CDR1 SQVTM, CDR2 ANQGSEA. The CDR3 has 13 amino acids. DNA of the CDR3: TGCAGCGCGGGGGAGGCAGGGGGTCAGCCCCAGCATTTT. Amino acid sequence: CSAGEAGGQPQHF.

The chain carries TRBV5-6 and TRBJ1-1; 8 bases align to TRBD1. The CDR3 totals 13 residues. The junction had 5 bases not matched to a gene; V was cut back by 5 bases and J by 5 bases. Germline V lookup: CDR1 SGHDT, CDR2 YYEEEE. In DNA form, the CDR3 reads TGTGCCAGCAGTAGGACAGGGAGGACTGAAGCTTTCTTT. It specifies CASSRTGRTEAFF. The entire variable domain, with the rest obtained from reference TRBV5-6 and TRBJ1-1, is as follows: DAGVTQSPTHLIKTRGQQVTLRCSPKSGHDTVSWYQQALGQGPQFIFQYYEEEERQRGNFPDRFSGHQFPNYSSELNVNALLLGDSALYLCASSRTGRTEAFFGQGTRLTVV.

The table lists this clone with many counts. The chain uses TRBV15 and TRBJ2-5; TRBD2 might be the D (7 bases). Between the trimmed V and J ends, which lost 1 base and 2 bases, there was a span of 14 bases. The length of the CDR3 is 16 residues. Germline V gene sequence: CDR1 LNHNV, CDR2 YYDKDF (reference sequence). The CDR3 bases are TGTGCCACCAGCAGAGCCCAGGGGAGGGGACAAGAGACCCAGTACTTC. Translated: CATSRAQGRGQETQYF.